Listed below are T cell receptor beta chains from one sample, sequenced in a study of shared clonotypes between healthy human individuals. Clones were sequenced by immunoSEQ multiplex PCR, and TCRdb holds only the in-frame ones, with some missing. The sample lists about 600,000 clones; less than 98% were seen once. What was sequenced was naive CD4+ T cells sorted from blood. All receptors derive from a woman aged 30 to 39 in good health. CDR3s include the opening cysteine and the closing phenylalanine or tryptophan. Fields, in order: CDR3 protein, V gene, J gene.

CASTPPNLAQSEQYF	TRBV28	.
CAWSAPGLAGRHSYNEQFF	TRBV30	TRBJ2-1
CASSSIAGETQYF	TRBV11-3	TRBJ2-5
CASSLGSRSGELFF	TRBV27	TRBJ2-2
CASSAGLAGVVKEQFF	TRBV18	TRBJ2-1
CASSLSGHNEQFF	TRBV27	TRBJ2-1
CSVDGRATYGYTF	TRBV29-1	TRBJ1-2
CASSFRRTVTTEAFF	TRBV27	TRBJ1-1
CASTRRNTDTQYF	TRBV6-5	TRBJ2-3
CASAITDLNQPQHF	TRBV7-3	TRBJ1-5
CASSAQETQYF	TRBV9	TRBJ2-5
CAGSSRGVYEQYF	TRBV5-6	TRBJ2-7
CASSWGSGSGEQFF	TRBV27	TRBJ2-1
CASSVGQPGSYEQYF	TRBV10-1	.
CASSWGIVRTSVAKNIQYF	TRBV28	TRBJ2-4
CAWRRGHTGELFF	TRBV30	TRBJ2-2
CASSLLQNTEAFF	TRBV5-1	TRBJ1-1
CASRYTGANEQFF	TRBV19	TRBJ2-1
CASALENTEAFF	TRBV12-5	TRBJ1-1
CASSLRTGSDSGNTIYF	TRBV5-8	TRBJ1-3
CASKEGGMTDTQYF	TRBV6-1	TRBJ2-3
CASRDPGQGNDGYTF	TRBV19	TRBJ1-2
CAISSTKGQDSDGGNTIYF	TRBV10-3	TRBJ1-3
CTSSQGDRDNEQFF	TRBV1	TRBJ2-1
CASSARDRGPNTEAFF	TRBV11-3	TRBJ1-1
CASRRGVNHSPLHF	TRBV28	TRBJ1-6
CASSPTGEAFF	TRBV18	TRBJ1-1
CATSRDSASGAYEQYF	TRBV15	TRBJ2-7
CASSASSGFSTDTQYF	TRBV7-6	TRBJ2-3
CASSKTGLGADYNEQFF	TRBV19	TRBJ2-1
CASSPISGRETGELFF	TRBV18	TRBJ2-2
CASSRQGPNTGELFF	TRBV7-8	TRBJ2-2
CASSFRDRNNEQFF	TRBV7-9	TRBJ2-1
CASRTGTVFVDTQYF	TRBV6-1	TRBJ2-3
CSVDADRAYGYTF	TRBV29-1	TRBJ1-2